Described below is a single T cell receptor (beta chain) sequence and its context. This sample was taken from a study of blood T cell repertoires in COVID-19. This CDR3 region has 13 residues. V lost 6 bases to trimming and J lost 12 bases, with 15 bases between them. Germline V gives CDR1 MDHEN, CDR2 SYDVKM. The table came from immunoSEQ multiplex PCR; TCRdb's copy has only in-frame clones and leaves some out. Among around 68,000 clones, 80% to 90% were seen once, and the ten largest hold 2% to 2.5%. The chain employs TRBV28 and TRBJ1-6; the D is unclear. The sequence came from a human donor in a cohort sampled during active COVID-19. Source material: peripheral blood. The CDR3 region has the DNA TGTGCCAGCAGCCAAGGGAGAGGAGGACCCCTCCACTTT. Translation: CASSQGRGGPLHF.